The 13 T cell receptor beta chains reported below all come from one sample, sequenced in a study of CD8 T cells in ankylosing spondylitis listed by TCRdb under 2017. General findings and caveats noted by the study authors: A TCR beta motif of eight highly homologous amino acid variants appeared characteristic of blood from ankylosing spondylitis patients.

Library prep was done by 5' RACE. The sequencer listed for this sample is Illumina HiSeq 2500. TCRdb reworked the public reads: Q25 trimming with fastp, MiXCR clone assembly, productive beta chains retained. Rows with one shared CDR3 protein collapse into an entry with the most common genes and DNA. A total of 700,000 or so distinct CDR3 sequences appear in this sample, around 20% of them only once. The ten largest clones capture around 19% of the sample. Their antigens remain unidentified. Sequencing input: blood, either unsorted or a sorted T cell fraction (not recorded which). These receptors originate from a male donor with ankylosing spondylitis.

In its sample, this clonotype was seen a few times. The chain uses TRBV11-2 and TRBJ2-1, with TRBD1 matching 9 bases. Germline V gene lookup returns CDR1 SGHAT and CDR2 FQNNGV. The junction had 8 bases not matched to a gene; V was cut back by 10 bases and J by 1 base. There are 15 residues in the CDR3. The CDR3 protein is CATKTGTGSYNEQFF. For the CDR3, the DNA is TGTGCCACCAAGACCGGGACAGGGTCCTACAATGAGCAGTTCTTC.

The rearrangement joins TRBV6-1 to TRBJ2-1; the match to TRBD2 covers 10 bases. The V and J ends lost 8 bases and 3 bases, in that order; junction bases with no gene match: 13. Germline V CDR1 and CDR2: MNHNS, SASEGT. The CDR3 is made up of 17 amino acids. In nucleotides, the CDR3 is TGTGCCAGCGCCGGACTAGCGGATAAGTTTGACTACAATGAGCAGTTCTTC. Translating gives CASAGLADKFDYNEQFF.

This clonotype occurred a few times. This chain uses TRBV4-3 with TRBJ2-7; D is unclear. The germline V and J ends were trimmed by 4 bases and 7 bases, with 14 bases remaining between them. The CDR3 is made up of 13 amino acids. Germline CDR1 and CDR2: LGHNA and YSLEER. Here the CDR3 reads CASSPTYVEEQYF. For the CDR3, the DNA is TGCGCCAGCAGCCCAACCTATGTGGAGGAGCAGTACTTC.

The chain recombines TRBV20-1 with TRBJ2-7; tentatively, D is TRBD2 (5 bases). This CDR3 spans 12 amino acids. The germline gives CDR1 DFQATT, CDR2 SNEGSKA (reference sequence). Trimming cost V 5 bases and J 2 bases, with 10 bases left between them. The CDR3 region has the DNA TGCAGTGCTGAGGACGGGACCTACGAGCAGTACTTC. Protein sequence: CSAEDGTYEQYF.

This clonotype was found a few times. This chain joins TRBV5-1 and TRBJ2-5; D assignment may be TRBD1 or TRBD2 (5 bases each). The CDR3 is 15 amino acids. Germline CDR1 reads SGHRS; CDR2 reads YFSETQ. Trimming took off 4 bases at V and 2 bases at J, with 15 bases between the two ends. The CDR3 DNA reads TGCGCCAGCAGCAGGGACGGAGTGAAACAAGAGACCCAGTACTTC. It translates to CASSRDGVKQETQYF.

The chain has TRBV4-1 and TRBJ2-3; 8 bases agree with TRBD2. Per germline, CDR1 MGHRA and CDR2 YSYEKL. CDR3 size: 16 residues. Germline trimming cut 4 bases from V and 2 bases from J; bases unmatched to any gene: 8. CDR3 coding DNA: TGCGCCAGCAGCCCCCCGGAGCGGGGGTACACAGATACGCAGTATTTT. This translates into CASSPPERGYTDTQYF.

A few counts support this clonotype. The chain combines TRBV12-3 or TRBV12-4 with TRBJ1-2; D gene ambiguous. Trimming left V 6 bases short and J 2 bases short, with 10 bases between. The CDR3 is 13 residues long. The CDR3 DNA follows: TGTGCCAGCAGCAAGACACCCAACTATGGCTACACCTTC. Its protein is CASSKTPNYGYTF.

The rearrangement uses TRBV27 and TRBJ2-7; D is unresolved. The V gene lost 0 bases and the J gene lost 3 bases, with 12 bases spanning the gap. The CDR3 extends over 15 amino acids. Germline lookup yields CDR1 MNHEY and CDR2 SMNVEV (reference sequence). CDR3 sequence reads: CASSLSMTGHYEQYF. DNA for the CDR3: TGTGCCAGCAGTTTATCGATGACTGGGCACTACGAGCAGTACTTC.

The J gene is TRBJ1-5, the V gene TRBV19; 7 nucleotides match TRBD1. Trimming at V came to 1 base and at J to 3 bases, leaving 6 bases not matched to a gene. The CDR3 spans 16 residues. The germline V gene has CDR1 LNHDA and CDR2 SQIVND (reference sequence). The DNA of the CDR3 is TGTGCCAGTAGTATAGCCGGGACAGTATTCAATCAGCCCCAGCATTTT. Residues: CASSIAGTVFNQPQHF.

This clonotype showed up just a few times. The genes are TRBV29-1 and TRBJ2-4; TRBD1 is a possible D gene (6 bases). The CDR3 has 13 amino acids. Trimming took off 1 base at V and 7 bases at J, with 11 bases between the two ends. The germline gives CDR1 SQVTM, CDR2 ANQGSEA. CDR3 in amino acids: CSVEGGPGNIQYF. CDR3 nucleotides: TGCAGCGTTGAAGGGGGGCCAGGGAACATTCAGTACTTC.

This clonotype was detected many times. This chain joins TRBV7-2 and TRBJ2-3; D uncertain. The V gene's germline CDR1 is SGHTA and CDR2 FQGNSA. Trimming took off 3 bases at V and 0 bases at J, with 4 bases between the two ends. This CDR3 comprises 13 residues. The CDR3 DNA follows: TGTGCCAGCAGCTTTGCTAGCACAGATACGCAGTATTTT. This gives the protein CASSFASTDTQYF.

This clonotype has more than one count but fewer than ten. The chain uses TRBV5-1 and TRBJ1-4; the D is unclear. The CDR3 is 14 residues long. Germline V gives CDR1 SGHRS, CDR2 YFSETQ. The V and J ends lost 5 bases and 2 bases respectively, with 10 bases between them. CDR3 amino acids: CASSAGVTNEKLFF. DNA for the CDR3: TGCGCCAGCAGTGCCGGCGTGACTAATGAAAAACTGTTTTTT. The variable domain in full, with the rest retrieved from reference TRBV5-1 and TRBJ1-4, is KAGVTQTPRYLIKTRGQQVTLSCSPISGHRSVSWYQQTPGQGLQFLFEYFSETQRNKGNFPGRFSGRQFSNSRSEMNVSTLELGDSALYLCASSAGVTNEKLFFGSGTQLSVL.

This clonotype was observed a handful of times. The V gene is TRBV27, the J gene TRBJ2-7; D unresolved. Deletions cut 5 bases from V and 9 bases from J, with 17 bases between. Germline V lookup: CDR1 MNHEY, CDR2 SMNVEV (reference sequence). This CDR3 is 13 amino acids long. As DNA, the CDR3 is TGTGCCAGCAGTCCTCGGACGGTCAGAGCGCAGTACTTC. Its protein is CASSPRTVRAQYF.